Presented here are 8 T cell receptor beta chains from one specimen sequenced in a study of shared clonotypes between healthy human individuals. Repertoires were generated with immunoSEQ multiplex PCR, while TCRdb's copy carries only in-frame clones and drops some. This sample has about 1.5 million clones, with 95% to 99% found just once. The sample was naive CD4+ T cells sorted from blood. Described subset: CD45RA+ positively selected. These receptors all stem from a man aged 25 to 40 in good health.

V usage is TRBV7-2 and J usage is TRBJ2-5; weak D call: TRBD1 (5 bases). CDR3 length: 13 residues. Deletions cut 1 base from V and 7 bases from J, with 10 bases between. Per the germline V gene, CDR1 is SGHTA and CDR2 is FQGNSA. The CDR3 nucleotides read TGTGCCAGCAGCTTAGTGGAAAGGGGGACCCAGTACTTC. Translation gives CASSLVERGTQYF.

The chain uses TRBV28 and TRBJ2-5; tentatively, D is TRBD2 (6 bases). This CDR3 contains 14 residues. Trimming stripped 8 bases from V and 4 bases from J, with 17 bases between. Germline assignment: CDR1 MDHEN and CDR2 SYDVKM. DNA of the CDR3: TGTGCCAGCCACGGATGGGGGGTGGGAGAGACCCAGTACTTC. Encoded protein: CASHGWGVGETQYF.

The J gene is TRBJ2-3, the V gene TRBV6-5, with 9 bases that match TRBD2. After removal of 7 bases from V and 2 bases from J, the junction contained 7 bases not matched to a gene. CDR3 size: 15 residues. In germline, CDR1 is MNHEY, CDR2 SVGAGI. CDR3 bases: TGTGCCAGCAAAATAGCGGGAGCAGACACAGATACGCAGTATTTT. Protein sequence: CASKIAGADTDTQYF.

V gene TRBV5-1 combines with J gene TRBJ2-7; tentatively, D is TRBD1 or TRBD2 (5 bases each). This CDR3 is 15 amino acids long. Germline CDR1 is SGHRS and CDR2 is YFSETQ. Trimming removed 3 bases at V and 6 bases at J, with 19 bases between. The CDR3 region has the DNA TGCGCCAGCAGCTCCATTCCTGGGGACCCTGGCGAGCAGTACTTC. It translates to CASSSIPGDPGEQYF.

This rearrangement joins TRBV30 to TRBJ1-2; 8 nucleotides line up with TRBD1. This CDR3 comprises 11 residues. The junction had 3 bases not matched to a gene; V was cut back by 6 bases and J by 6 bases. The V gene's germline CDR1 is GTSNPN and CDR2 SVGIG (reference sequence). The CDR3 spells CACRGRDGYTF. The CDR3 DNA sequence: TGTGCCTGCAGGGGGCGGGATGGCTACACCTTC.

This clone was seen only once. This rearrangement joins TRBV9 to TRBJ2-3; the D gene is possibly TRBD2 (6 bases). CDR3 length equals 15 residues. V lost 6 bases to trimming and J lost 2 bases, with 16 bases between them. Germline V gene data show CDR1 as SGDLS and CDR2 as YYNGEE. CDR3 DNA: TGTGCCAGCACCCACGGGACTCTCCTCACAGATACGCAGTATTTT. Protein product: CASTHGTLLTDTQYF.

V is TRBV5-4 and J is TRBJ2-1; D may be TRBD2 (5 bases). CDR1 and CDR2 (germline): SGHNT, YYREEE (reference sequence). Trimming removed 3 bases at V and 7 bases at J, with 8 bases between. The CDR3 is 12 amino acids. CDR3 DNA: TGTGCCAGCAGCTCCACGGGGAATGAGCAGTTCTTC. Protein product: CASSSTGNEQFF.

This CDR3 reads CASRGLGQPQHF. CDR3 DNA: TGTGCCAGCAGAGGGTTAGGGCAGCCCCAGCATTTT. The chain combines TRBV6-5 with TRBJ1-5; D gene ambiguous. The V gene's germline CDR1 is MNHEY and CDR2 SVGAGI. The V gene lost 6 bases and the J gene lost 7 bases, with 10 bases spanning the gap. The CDR3 is 12 amino acids.